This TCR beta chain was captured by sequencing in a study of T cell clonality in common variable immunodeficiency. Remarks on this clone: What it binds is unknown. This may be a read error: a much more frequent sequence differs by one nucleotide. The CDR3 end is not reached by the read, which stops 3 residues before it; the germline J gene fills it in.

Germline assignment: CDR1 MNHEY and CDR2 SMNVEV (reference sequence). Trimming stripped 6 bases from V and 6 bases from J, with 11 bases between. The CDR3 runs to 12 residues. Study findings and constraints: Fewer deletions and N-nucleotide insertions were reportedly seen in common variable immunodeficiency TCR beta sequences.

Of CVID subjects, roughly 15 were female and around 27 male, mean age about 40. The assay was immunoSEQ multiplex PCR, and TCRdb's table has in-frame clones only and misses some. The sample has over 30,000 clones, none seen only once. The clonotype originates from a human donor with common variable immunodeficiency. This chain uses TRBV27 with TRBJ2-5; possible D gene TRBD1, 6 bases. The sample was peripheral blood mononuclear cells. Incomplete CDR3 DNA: TGTGCCAGCAGCAGGGGCAATCAGACC. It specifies CASSRGNQT. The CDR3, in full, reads CASSRGNQTQYF.